One sample yielded the 7 T cell receptor beta chains listed below, sequenced in a study of cytomegalovirus exposure and HLA in healthy donors. Amplification used 60 Vbeta primers and 13 Jbeta primers. Sequencing was performed with immunoSEQ multiplex PCR; in TCRdb, only in-frame clones are kept and a portion is missing. Here the sample spans 150,000 to 200,000 clones, approximately 82% being singletons. What was sequenced was PBMCs. The receptors here all came from a woman aged 25 to 39 in good health and CMV-seronegative.

The J gene is TRBJ2-3, the V gene TRBV4-1, with 9 bases lining up with TRBD2. This CDR3 region has 16 residues. The V gene's germline CDR1 is MGHRA and CDR2 YSYEKL. J gave up 2 bases and V 2 bases, and 5 bases lay outside the gene matches. CDR3 loop: CASSQYSSGATDTQYF. CDR3 nucleotide sequence: TGCGCCAGCAGCCAATACTCTAGCGGGGCCACAGATACGCAGTATTTT.

For the CDR3, the DNA is TGTGCCAGCTCGGGCCTAGCGGGGGGGACAGATACGCAGTATTTT. Translated, it gives CASSGLAGGTDTQYF. V and J are TRBV27 and TRBJ2-3; the match to TRBD2 covers 12 bases. The V segment lost 8 bases and the J segment 3 bases; nucleotides outside the gene matches: 6. The CDR3 runs 15 residues. CDR1 is MNHEY, CDR2 SMNVEV, per germline (reference sequence).

J is TRBJ1-5 and V is TRBV7-2; weak D call: TRBD1 (6 bases). CDR1 is SGHTA, CDR2 FQGNSA, per germline. The length of the CDR3 is 14 residues. Trimming left V 5 bases short and J 5 bases short, with 13 bases between. The DNA of the CDR3 is TGTGCCAGCAGCCTACAACAGGGTCATCAGCCCCAGCATTTT. Translated, it gives CASSLQQGHQPQHF.

The chain is built from TRBV19 and TRBJ1-2, with unresolved D. CDR3 length equals 15 residues. Germline CDR1 reads LNHDA; CDR2 reads SQIVND (reference sequence). Trimming cost V 3 bases and J 0 bases, with 11 bases left between them. CDR3 sequence reads: CASSINSWSNYGYTF. CDR3 nucleotides: TGTGCCAGTAGTATTAACAGCTGGTCTAACTATGGCTACACCTTC.

V gene TRBV7-9 combines with J gene TRBJ1-1; TRBD1 matches at 8 bases. The CDR3 sequence is 15 residues long. CDR1 SEHNR and CDR2 FQNEAQ come from the germline V gene (reference sequence). The J segment lost 4 bases and the V segment lost 0 bases, leaving 4 bases of the junction unmatched. CDR3: CASSLAPGTGTEAFF. In nucleotides, the CDR3 is TGTGCCAGCAGCTTAGCGCCGGGGACAGGCACTGAAGCTTTCTTT.

This chain joins TRBV28 and TRBJ2-1; 8 bases line up with TRBD1. Germline V gene lookup returns CDR1 MDHEN and CDR2 SYDVKM. This CDR3 spans 14 amino acids. V gave up 6 bases and J gave up 5 bases; unmatched junction bases: 6. CDR3 sequence: CASRRQGRNNEQFF. The CDR3 DNA reads as TGTGCCAGCAGGAGACAGGGGCGAAACAATGAGCAGTTCTTC.

The gene calls are TRBV7-2 and TRBJ1-3; maybe TRBD1 (5 bases). Germline CDR1 and CDR2: SGHTA and FQGNSA. V was pared by 1 base and J by 0 bases, with 13 bases between. This CDR3 region has 17 residues. The CDR3 loop reads CASSLVGQGSSGNTIYF. The CDR3 coding sequence is TGTGCCAGCAGCTTAGTCGGGCAGGGCAGCTCTGGAAACACCATATATTTT.